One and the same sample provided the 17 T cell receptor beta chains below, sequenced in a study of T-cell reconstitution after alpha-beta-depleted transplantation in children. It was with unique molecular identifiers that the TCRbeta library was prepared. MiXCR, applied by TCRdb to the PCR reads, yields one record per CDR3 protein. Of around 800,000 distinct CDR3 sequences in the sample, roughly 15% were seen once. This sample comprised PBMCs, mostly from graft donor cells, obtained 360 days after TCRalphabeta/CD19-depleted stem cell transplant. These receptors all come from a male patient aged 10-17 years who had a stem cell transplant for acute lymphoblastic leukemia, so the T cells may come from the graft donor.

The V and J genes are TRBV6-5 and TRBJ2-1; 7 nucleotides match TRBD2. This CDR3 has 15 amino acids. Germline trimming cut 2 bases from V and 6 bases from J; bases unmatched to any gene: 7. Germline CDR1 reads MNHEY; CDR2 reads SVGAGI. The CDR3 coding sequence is TGTGCCAGCAGTTACGGCGGGAGAGGGTTCAATGAGCAGTTCTTC. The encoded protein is CASSYGGRGFNEQFF.

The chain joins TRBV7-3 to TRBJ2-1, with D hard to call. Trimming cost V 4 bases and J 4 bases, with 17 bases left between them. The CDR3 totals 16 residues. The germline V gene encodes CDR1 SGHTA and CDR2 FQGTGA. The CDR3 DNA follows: TGTGCCAGCAGCTCCCTTCCGGGCGAGCTGTACAATGAGCAGTTCTTC. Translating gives CASSSLPGELYNEQFF.

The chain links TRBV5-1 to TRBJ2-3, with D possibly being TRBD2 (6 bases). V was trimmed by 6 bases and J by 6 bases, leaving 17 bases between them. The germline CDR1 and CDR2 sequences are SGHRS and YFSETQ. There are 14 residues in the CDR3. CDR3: CASTEGWGVDTQYF. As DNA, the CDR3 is TGCGCCAGCACGGAAGGATGGGGGGTGGATACGCAGTATTTT. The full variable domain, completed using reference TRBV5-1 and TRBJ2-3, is KAGVTQTPRYLIKTRGQQVTLSCSPISGHRSVSWYQQTPGQGLQFLFEYFSETQRNKGNFPGRFSGRQFSNSRSEMNVSTLELGDSALYLCASTEGWGVDTQYFGPGTRLTVL.

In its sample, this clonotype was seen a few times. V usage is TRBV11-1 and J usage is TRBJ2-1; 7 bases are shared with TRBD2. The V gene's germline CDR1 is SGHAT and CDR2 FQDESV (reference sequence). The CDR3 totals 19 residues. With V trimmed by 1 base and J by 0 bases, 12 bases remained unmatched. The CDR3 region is CASSLDPGLRRGSYNEQFF. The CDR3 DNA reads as TGTGCCAGCAGCTTAGACCCGGGACTAAGGAGGGGCTCCTACAATGAGCAGTTCTTC.

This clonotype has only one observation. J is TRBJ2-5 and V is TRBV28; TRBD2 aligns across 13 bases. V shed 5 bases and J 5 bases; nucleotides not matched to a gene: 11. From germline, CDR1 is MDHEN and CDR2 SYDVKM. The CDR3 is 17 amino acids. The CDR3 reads CASSPGLAGALGETQYF. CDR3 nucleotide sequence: TGTGCCAGCAGTCCCGGACTAGCGGGAGCCCTCGGGGAGACCCAGTACTTC. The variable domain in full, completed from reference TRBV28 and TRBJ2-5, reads DVKVTQSSRYLVKRTGEKVFLECVQDMDHENMFWYRQDPGLGLRLIYFSYDVKMKEKGDIPEGYSVSREKKERFSLILESASTNQTSMYLCASSPGLAGALGETQYFGPGTRLLVL.

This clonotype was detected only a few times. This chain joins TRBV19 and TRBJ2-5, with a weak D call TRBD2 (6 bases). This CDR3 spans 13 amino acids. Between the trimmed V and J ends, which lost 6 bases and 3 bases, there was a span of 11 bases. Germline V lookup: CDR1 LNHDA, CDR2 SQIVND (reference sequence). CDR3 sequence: CASRLWGEETQYF. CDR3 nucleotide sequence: TGTGCCAGTAGATTGTGGGGGGAAGAGACCCAGTACTTC.

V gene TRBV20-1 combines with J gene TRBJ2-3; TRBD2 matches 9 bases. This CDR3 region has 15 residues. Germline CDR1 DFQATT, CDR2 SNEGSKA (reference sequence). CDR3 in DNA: TGCAGCCCCAGCGGGGGGAGGGGCCGCACAGATACGCAGTATTTT. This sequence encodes CSPSGGRGRTDTQYF.

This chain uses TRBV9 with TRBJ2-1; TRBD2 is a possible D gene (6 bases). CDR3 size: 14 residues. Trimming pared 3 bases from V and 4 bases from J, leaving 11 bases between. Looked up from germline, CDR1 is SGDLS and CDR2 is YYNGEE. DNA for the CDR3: TGTGCCAGCAGCGAAAGACTAGTTTACAATGAGCAGTTCTTC. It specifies CASSERLVYNEQFF. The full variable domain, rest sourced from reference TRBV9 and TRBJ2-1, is DSGVTQTPKHLITATGQRVTLRCSPRSGDLSVYWYQQSLDQGLQFLIQYYNGEERAKGNILERFSAQQFPDLHSELNLSSLELGDSALYFCASSERLVYNEQFFGPGTRLTVL.

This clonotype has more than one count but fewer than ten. CDR3 amino acids: CATSKGSIKNEQFF. The CDR3 DNA is TGTGCCACCAGTAAGGGGTCAATAAAGAATGAGCAGTTCTTC. The chain is built from TRBV24-1 and TRBJ2-1, with a weak D call TRBD1 (5 bases). Germline lookup yields CDR1 KGHDR and CDR2 SFDVKD. The CDR3 totals 14 residues. The V end was cut by 6 bases, the J end by 7 bases, with 15 bases between.

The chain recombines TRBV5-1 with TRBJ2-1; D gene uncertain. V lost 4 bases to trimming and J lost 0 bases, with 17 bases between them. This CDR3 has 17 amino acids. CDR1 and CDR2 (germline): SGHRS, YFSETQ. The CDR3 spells CASSLPLYHSSYNEQFF. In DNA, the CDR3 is TGCGCCAGCAGCCTCCCTCTTTACCATAGCTCCTACAATGAGCAGTTCTTC.

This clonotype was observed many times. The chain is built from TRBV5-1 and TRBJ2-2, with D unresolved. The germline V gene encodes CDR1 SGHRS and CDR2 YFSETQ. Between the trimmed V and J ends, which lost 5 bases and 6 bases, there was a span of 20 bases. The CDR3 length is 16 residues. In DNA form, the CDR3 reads TGCGCCAGCAGGCTAATGAGGATAGTGCACGCCGGGGAGCTGTTTTTT. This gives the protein CASRLMRIVHAGELFF.

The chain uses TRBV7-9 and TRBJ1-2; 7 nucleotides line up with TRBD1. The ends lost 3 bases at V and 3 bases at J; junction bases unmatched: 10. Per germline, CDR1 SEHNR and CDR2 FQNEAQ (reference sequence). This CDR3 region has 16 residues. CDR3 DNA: TGTGCCAGCAGCTTCACTCCGTGGGACAGAGACTATGGCTACACCTTC. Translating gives CASSFTPWDRDYGYTF.

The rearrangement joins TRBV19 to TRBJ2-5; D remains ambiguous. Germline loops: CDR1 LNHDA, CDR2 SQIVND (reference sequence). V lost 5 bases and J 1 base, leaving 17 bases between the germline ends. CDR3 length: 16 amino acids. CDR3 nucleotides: TGTGCCAGTAGTGACACCGAGCATCCTCCCCAAGAGACCCAGTACTTC. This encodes CASSDTEHPPQETQYF.

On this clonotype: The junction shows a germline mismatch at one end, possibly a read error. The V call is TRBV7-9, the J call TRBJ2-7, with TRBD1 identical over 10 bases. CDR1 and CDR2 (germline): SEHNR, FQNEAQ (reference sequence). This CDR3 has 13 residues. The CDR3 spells CASSSTASGQGYF. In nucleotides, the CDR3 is TGTGCCAGCAGCTCTACAGCCTCGGGACAGGGGTATTTC. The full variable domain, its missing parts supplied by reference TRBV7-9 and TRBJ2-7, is DTGVSQNPRHKITKRGQNVTFRCDPISEHNRLYWYRQTLGQGPEFLTYFQNEAQLEKSRLLSDRFSAERPKGSFSTLEIQRTEQGDSAMYLCASSSTASGQGYFGPGTRLTVT.

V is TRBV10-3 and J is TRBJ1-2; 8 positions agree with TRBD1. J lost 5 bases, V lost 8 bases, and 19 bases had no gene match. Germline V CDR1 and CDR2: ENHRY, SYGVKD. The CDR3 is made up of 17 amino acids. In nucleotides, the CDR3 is TGTGCCATCGCTGAGCGACAGGGGAAAAGGTCCCAGTATGGCTACACCTTC. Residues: CAIAERQGKRSQYGYTF.

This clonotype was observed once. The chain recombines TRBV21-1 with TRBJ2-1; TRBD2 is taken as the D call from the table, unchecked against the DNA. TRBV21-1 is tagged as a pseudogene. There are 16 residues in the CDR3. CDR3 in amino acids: CASSTLAGPAYNEQFF. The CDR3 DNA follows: TGTGCCAGCAGCACGCTAGCGGGACCAGCCTACAATGAGCAGTTCTTC.

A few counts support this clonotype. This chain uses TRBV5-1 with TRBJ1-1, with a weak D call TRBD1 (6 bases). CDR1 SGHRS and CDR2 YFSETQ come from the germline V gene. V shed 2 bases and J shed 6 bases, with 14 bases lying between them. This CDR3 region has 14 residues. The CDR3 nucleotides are TGCGCCAGCAGCTTTTCTACAGGGAAGCCTGAAGCTTTCTTT. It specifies CASSFSTGKPEAFF. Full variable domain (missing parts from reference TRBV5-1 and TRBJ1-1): KAGVTQTPRYLIKTRGQQVTLSCSPISGHRSVSWYQQTPGQGLQFLFEYFSETQRNKGNFPGRFSGRQFSNSRSEMNVSTLELGDSALYLCASSFSTGKPEAFFGQGTRLTVV.